This TCR beta chain originates from a study of CD8 T cells in Susac syndrome. The multiple sclerosis control group was made up of treatment-naive patients with stable or active relapsing-remitting disease. Isolation of CD8+ and CD4+ T cells was performed negatively, whereas enrichment of TEMRA cells was done by FACS. An amount of RNA that ranged from roughly 0.5 to 1 ug was reverse transcribed with random hexamers. The authors amplified TCR beta CDR3 across 54 Vbeta and 13 Jbeta using immunoSEQ multiplex PCR. Each CDR3 protein gets one entry after TCRdb re-called the immunoSEQ multiplex PCR reads with MiXCR. The sample consists of around 180,000 distinct CDR3 sequences, approximately 95% of them appearing once. CDR1 SQVTM and CDR2 ANQGSEA come from the germline V gene. Trimming took 7 bases from V and 4 from J; bases not matched to a gene: 7. CDR3 size: 14 residues. As concerns this clonotype: Its matching antigen is unknown.

General study points: As the study acknowledged, the number of individuals who were part of its TCR sequencing and HLA analysis was relatively small.

The material sequenced was CD4+ T cells from PBMCs. V and J are TRBV29-1 and TRBJ2-7; TRBD2 matches 13 bases. This receptor was identified in a human donor with multiple sclerosis. CDR3 protein: CSARLAGGVYEQYF. Written as DNA, the CDR3 is TGCAGCGCAAGACTAGCGGGGGGTGTATACGAGCAGTACTTC.